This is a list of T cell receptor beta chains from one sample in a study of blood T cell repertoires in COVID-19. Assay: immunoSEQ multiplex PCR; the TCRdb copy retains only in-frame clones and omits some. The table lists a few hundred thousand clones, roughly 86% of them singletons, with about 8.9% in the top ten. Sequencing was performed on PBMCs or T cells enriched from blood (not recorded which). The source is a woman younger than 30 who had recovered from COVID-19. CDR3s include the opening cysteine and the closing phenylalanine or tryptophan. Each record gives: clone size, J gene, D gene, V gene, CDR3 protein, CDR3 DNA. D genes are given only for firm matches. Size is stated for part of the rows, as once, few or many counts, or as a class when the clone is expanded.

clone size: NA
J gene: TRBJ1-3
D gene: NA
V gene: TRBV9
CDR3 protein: CASSVSGTSGNTIYF
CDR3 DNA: TGTGCCAGCAGCGTTTCAGGTACTTCTGGAAACACCATATATTTT

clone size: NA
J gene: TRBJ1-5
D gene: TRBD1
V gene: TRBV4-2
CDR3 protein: CASSQHLGGTGEGGSNQPQHF
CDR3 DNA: TGTGCCAGCAGCCAACACTTAGGGGGGACAGGGGAGGGAGGTAGCAATCAGCCCCAGCATTTT

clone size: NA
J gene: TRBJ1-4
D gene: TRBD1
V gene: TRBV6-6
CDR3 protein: CASANPTGDNEKLFF
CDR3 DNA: TGTGCCAGCGCGAATCCGACAGGGGACAATGAAAAACTGTTTTTT

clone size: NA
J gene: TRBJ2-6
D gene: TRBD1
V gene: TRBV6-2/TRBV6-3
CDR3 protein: CASSQDRGSFNTGANVLTF
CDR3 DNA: TGTGCCAGCAGCCAAGACAGGGGTAGTTTCAATACTGGGGCCAACGTCCTGACTTTC

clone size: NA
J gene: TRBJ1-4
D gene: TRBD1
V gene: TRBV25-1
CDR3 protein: CASSERDRGFEKLFF
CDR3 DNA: TGTGCCAGCAGTGAACGGGACAGGGGGTTTGAAAAACTGTTTTTT

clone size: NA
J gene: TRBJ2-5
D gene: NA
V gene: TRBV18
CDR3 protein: CASSPQGQETQYF
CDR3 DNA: TGTGCCAGCTCACCCCAGGGTCAAGAGACCCAGTACTTC

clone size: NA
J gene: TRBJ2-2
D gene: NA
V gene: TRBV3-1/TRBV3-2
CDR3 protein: CASSQGQGSGELFF
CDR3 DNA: TGTGCCAGCAGCCAAGGGCAGGGGTCCGGGGAGCTGTTTTTT

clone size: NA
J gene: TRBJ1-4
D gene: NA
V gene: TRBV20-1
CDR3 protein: CSARPGEKLFF
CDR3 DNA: TGCAGTGCTAGACCAGGTGAAAAACTGTTTTTT

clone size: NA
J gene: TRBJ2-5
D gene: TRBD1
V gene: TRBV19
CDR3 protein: CASSPSALTGGAGETQYF
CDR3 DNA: TGTGCCAGTAGCCCCTCTGCTTTGACAGGGGGCGCGGGAGAGACCCAGTACTTC

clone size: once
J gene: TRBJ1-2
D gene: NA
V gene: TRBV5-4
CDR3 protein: CASSLVAGLRDYGYTF
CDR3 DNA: TGTGCCAGCAGCTTGGTAGCGGGGCTAAGGGACTATGGCTACACCTTC

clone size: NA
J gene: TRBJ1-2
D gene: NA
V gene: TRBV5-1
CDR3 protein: CASSEPAGYGYTF
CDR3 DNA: TGCGCCAGCAGTGAACCCGCCGGGTATGGCTACACCTTC

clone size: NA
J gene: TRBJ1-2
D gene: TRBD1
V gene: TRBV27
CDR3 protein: CASGLQLTGGAREGYTF
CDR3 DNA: TGTGCCAGTGGACTACAGTTGACAGGGGGCGCAAGGGAGGGCTACACCTTC

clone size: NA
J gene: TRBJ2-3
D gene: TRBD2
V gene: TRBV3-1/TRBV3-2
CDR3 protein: CASSHGLEVSTDTQYF
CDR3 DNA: TGTGCCAGCAGCCACGGACTAGAAGTAAGCACAGATACGCAGTATTTT

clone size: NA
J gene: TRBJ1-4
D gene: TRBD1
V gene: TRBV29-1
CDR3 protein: CSVGWTGGHEKLFF
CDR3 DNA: TGCAGCGTGGGCTGGACAGGGGGCCATGAAAAACTGTTTTTT

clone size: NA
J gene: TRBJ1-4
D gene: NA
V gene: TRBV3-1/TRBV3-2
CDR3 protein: CASSVRGTGSEKLFF
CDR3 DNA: TGTGCCAGCAGCGTTAGAGGAACAGGGAGTGAAAAACTGTTTTTT

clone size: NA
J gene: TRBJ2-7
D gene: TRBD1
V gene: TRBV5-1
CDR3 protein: CASSRYRDSSYEQYF
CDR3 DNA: TGCGCCAGCAGCCGTTACCGGGACAGCTCCTACGAGCAGTACTTC